The T cell receptor (beta chain) under discussion was sequenced for a study of cytomegalovirus exposure and HLA in healthy donors. Primers: 60 Vbeta forward and 13 Jbeta reverse. The table came from immunoSEQ multiplex PCR; TCRdb's copy has only in-frame clones and leaves some out. Here the sample spans 150,000 to 200,000 clones, approximately 80% being singletons. V lost 5 bases and J lost 2, with 10 bases in between. The length of the CDR3 is 13 residues. The germline gives CDR1 MNHEY, CDR2 SVGAGI. While unrecorded immune exposures were likely, the donors were nominally healthy when sampled. The genes are TRBV6-5 and TRBJ2-7, with no clear D. The TCR was taken from a woman between 40 and 55 years old in good health and CMV-seronegative. Sequencing used PBMCs. The CDR3 sequence: CASSNLPAYEQYF. DNA for the CDR3: TGTGCCAGCAGTAACCTTCCGGCCTACGAGCAGTACTTC.